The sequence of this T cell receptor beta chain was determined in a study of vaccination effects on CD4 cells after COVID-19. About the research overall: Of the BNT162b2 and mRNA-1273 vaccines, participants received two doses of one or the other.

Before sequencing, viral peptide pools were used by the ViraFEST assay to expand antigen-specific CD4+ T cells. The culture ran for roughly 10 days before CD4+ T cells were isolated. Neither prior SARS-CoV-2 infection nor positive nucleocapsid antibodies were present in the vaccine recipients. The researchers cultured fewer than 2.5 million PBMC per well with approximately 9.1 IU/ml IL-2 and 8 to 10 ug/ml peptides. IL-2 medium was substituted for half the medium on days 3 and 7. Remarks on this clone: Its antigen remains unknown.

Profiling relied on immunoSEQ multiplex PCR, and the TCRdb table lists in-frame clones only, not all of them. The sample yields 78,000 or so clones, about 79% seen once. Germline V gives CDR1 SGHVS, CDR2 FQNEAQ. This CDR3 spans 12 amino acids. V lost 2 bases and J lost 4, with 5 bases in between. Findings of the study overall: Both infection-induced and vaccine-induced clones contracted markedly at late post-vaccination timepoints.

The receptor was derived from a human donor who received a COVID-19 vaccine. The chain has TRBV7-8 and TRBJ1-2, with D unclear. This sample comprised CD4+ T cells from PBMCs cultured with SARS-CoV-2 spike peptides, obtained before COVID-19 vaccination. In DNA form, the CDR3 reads TGTGCCAGCAGCTTATCGGCCTATGGCTACACCTTC. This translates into CASSLSAYGYTF.